This T cell receptor (beta chain) was retrieved from a study of OX40 agonist ivuxolimab in advanced cancers. TCRdb keeps only in-frame clones here, not all; method: immunoSEQ multiplex PCR. This table holds over 40,000 clones, 80% found once. CDR1 and CDR2 from the germline V gene are SNHLY and FYNNEI. The CDR3 extends over 13 amino acids. With 6 bases removed from V and 7 bases from J, the gap between germline ends came to 15 bases. This rearrangement joins TRBV2 to TRBJ1-1; D remains unclear. The sample here was CD4+ or CD8+ T cells sorted from blood, taken in a trial of the OX40 agonist ivuxolimab. This TCR derives from an adult with an advanced solid tumor such as melanoma, head and neck, liver or kidney cancer. The CDR3 bases are TGTGCCAGCAGAGGTGGGCCAGTAAGTGAAGCTTTCTTT. This sequence encodes CASRGGPVSEAFF.